The clone carrying this T cell receptor beta chain has only one observation. What it binds is not known. The sample comes from a study of T cells in Graves' hyperthyroidism and ophthalmopathy. It was considered stable Graves' hyperthyroidism when ophthalmopathy did not progress within 18 months. Disease duration under 2 months; hyperthyroidism patients were aged 18 to 65. CDR1 is SGDLS, CDR2 YYNGEE, per germline. Trimming stripped 5 bases from V and 5 bases from J, with 20 bases between. The CDR3 contains 15 residues. From RNA transcripts, TCR beta CDR3 regions were amplified. With the HTBI primer set, the TCR CDR3 went through a first round of RT-PCR. Each CDR3 protein gets one entry after TCRdb re-called the multiplex PCR reads with MiXCR. This table has approximately 560,000 distinct CDR3 sequences, 40% to 55% appearing once. Findings and limits, study-wide: Separating ophthalmopathy from stable hyperthyroidism was achieved by a 13 V-J model. Most thyroid clonotypes expanded above 0.001 appeared in blood too.

The specimen was peripheral blood or thyroid tissue (not recorded which). V is TRBV9 and J is TRBJ2-7; possibly TRBD1 for D (6 bases). The sequence came from a woman younger than 35 with Graves' hyperthyroidism. The CDR3: CASSFWGTQNHEQYF. The CDR3 DNA follows: TGTGCCAGCAGTTTTTGGGGGACACAGAACCACGAGCAGTACTTC.